This note documents a single TCR beta chain sequence. This entry belongs to a study of blood T cell repertoires in COVID-19. On the study more broadly: Samples came from the United States, Italy and Spain, spanning acute and convalescent COVID-19. Nucleic acid was either cDNA or gDNA, and it came from T cells, B-cell-depleted T cells, or PBMCs.

In the original processing: Amplifying reference gene primers gave estimates of nucleated cell counts. This table comes from immunoSEQ multiplex PCR, and its TCRdb copy is limited to in-frame clones, with some not included. Clonal size and the V and J genes are those of that table, whereas D and trimming came from the DNA. The sample lists some 120,000 clones; about 84% were seen once. The receptor comes from a human donor in a cohort sampled during active COVID-19. Material: peripheral blood.

The CDR3 protein is CASSSAGQGNGYTF. CDR3 nucleotides: TGTGCCAGCAGTTCCGCAGGGCAGGGGAATGGCTACACCTTC. This sequence joins TRBV27 and TRBJ1-2, with a tentative D call TRBD1 (6 bases). The CDR3 totals 14 residues. Germline CDR1 MNHEY, CDR2 SMNVEV (reference sequence). Trimming left V 4 bases short and J 6 bases short, with 15 bases between.